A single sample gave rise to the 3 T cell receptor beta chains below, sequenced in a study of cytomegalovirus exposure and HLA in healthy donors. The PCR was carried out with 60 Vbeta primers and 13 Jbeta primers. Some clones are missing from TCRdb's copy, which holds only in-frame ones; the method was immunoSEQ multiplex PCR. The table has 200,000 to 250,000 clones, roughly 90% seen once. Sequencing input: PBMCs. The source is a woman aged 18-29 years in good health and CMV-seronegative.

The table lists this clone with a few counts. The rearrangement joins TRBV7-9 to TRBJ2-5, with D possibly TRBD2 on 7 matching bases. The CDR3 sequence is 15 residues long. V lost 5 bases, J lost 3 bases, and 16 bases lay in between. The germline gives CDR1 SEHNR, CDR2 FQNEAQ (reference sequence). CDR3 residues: CASSPAGAREETQYF. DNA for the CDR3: TGTGCCAGCAGCCCCGCGGGGGCGCGGGAAGAGACCCAGTACTTC.

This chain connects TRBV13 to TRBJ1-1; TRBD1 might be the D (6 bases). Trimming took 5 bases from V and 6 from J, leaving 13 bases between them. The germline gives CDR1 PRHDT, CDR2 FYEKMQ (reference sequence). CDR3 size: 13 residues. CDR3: CASSPTGRAEAFF. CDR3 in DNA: TGTGCCAGCAGCCCCACAGGGCGTGCTGAAGCTTTCTTT.

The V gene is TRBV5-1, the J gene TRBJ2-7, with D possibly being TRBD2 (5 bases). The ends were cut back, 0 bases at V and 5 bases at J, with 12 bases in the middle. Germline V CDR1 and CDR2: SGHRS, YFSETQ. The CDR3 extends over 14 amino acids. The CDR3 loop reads CASSLGMGENEQYF. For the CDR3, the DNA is TGCGCCAGCAGCTTGGGGATGGGAGAGAACGAGCAGTACTTC.